This is a list of T cell receptor beta chains from one sample in a study of blood T cell repertoires in COVID-19. Repertoires were generated with immunoSEQ multiplex PCR, while TCRdb's copy carries only in-frame clones and drops some. The repertoire has around 230,000 clones, roughly 87% of them found once; the top ten carry 7.2%. The sample taken for sequencing was peripheral blood. The source is a man in his 60s who had recovered from COVID-19. CDR3s include the opening cysteine and the closing phenylalanine or tryptophan. A D gene is named only where the DNA matches it firmly. Clone size, where shown, is once, few, many, or a class for clones that have expanded.

TRBJ1-2,-,TRBD1,TRBV27,TGTGCCAGCAGTTTGTCGACAGGGAACTATGGCTACACCTTC,CASSLSTGNYGYTF
TRBJ2-1,-,-,TRBV6-5,TGTGCCAGCAGCACCACAGGCCCACCCTACAATGAGCAGTTCTTC,CASSTTGPPYNEQFF
TRBJ2-3,once,TRBD1,TRBV7-9,TGTGCCAGCAGCTTAGGTGGACAGGGCCCAGATACGCAGTATTTT,CASSLGGQGPDTQYF
TRBJ1-1,-,-,TRBV18,TGTGCCAGCTCACCATCCCAGAACACTGAAGCTTTCTTT,CASSPSQNTEAFF
TRBJ2-1,-,TRBD1,TRBV5-4,TGTGCCAGCAGCTTATCAGGGGGCTCCTACAATGAGCAGTTCTTC,CASSLSGGSYNEQFF
TRBJ1-6,-,TRBD1,TRBV15,TGTGCCACCACATCGACAGGGGACTATAATTCACCCCTCCACTTT,CATTSTGDYNSPLHF
TRBJ1-6,-,-,TRBV15,TGTGCCACCAGCGGAACAGGGAAGTCACCCCTCCACTTT,CATSGTGKSPLHF
TRBJ2-7,few,-,TRBV18,TGTGCCAGCTCAAACAGGGAGGGCCTCTACGAGCAGTACTTC,CASSNREGLYEQYF
TRBJ1-1,-,TRBD1,TRBV19,TGTGCCAGTAGTATCGTTGGGACAGGGAACATGAACACTGAAGCTTTCTTT,CASSIVGTGNMNTEAFF
TRBJ2-4,-,-,TRBV19,TGTGCCAGTAGTATTGAGGGTCTGGCCAAAAACATTCAGTACTTC,CASSIEGLAKNIQYF
TRBJ2-1,medium-sized,-,TRBV6-6,TGTGCCAGCAGTCATACCGGGGTACCAAATGAGCAGTTCTTC,CASSHTGVPNEQFF
TRBJ2-3,few,TRBD2,TRBV6-2/TRBV6-3,TGTGCCAGCAGCCGTTTCCGGGGGGGTAGCACAGATACGCAGTATTTT,CASSRFRGGSTDTQYF
TRBJ1-1,-,TRBD1,TRBV11-3,TGTGCCAGCAGCCACGACAGGGCGGGGTCTGAAGCTTTCTTT,CASSHDRAGSEAFF
TRBJ1-3,-,-,TRBV12-1,TGTGCCAGCAGCGCCCCACAGGGGGCGACTGGAAACACCATATATTTT,CASSAPQGATGNTIYF
TRBJ1-2,-,TRBD1,TRBV6-1,TGTGCCAGCAGTGTCCAGGGGGCAACTACTAACTATGGCTACACCTTC,CASSVQGATTNYGYTF
TRBJ1-3,-,-,TRBV4-1,TGCGCCAGCAGCCAAGGGGAGGTTGGCTCTGGAAACACCATATATTTT,CASSQGEVGSGNTIYF
TRBJ2-1,-,-,TRBV30,TGTGCCTGGGCATCTAGACATGAGCAGTTCTTC,CAWASRHEQFF
TRBJ1-6,few,TRBD1,TRBV5-1,TGCGCCAGTAGCTACCAGGGGGACTATAATTCACCCCTCCACTTT,CASSYQGDYNSPLHF
TRBJ1-2,-,-,TRBV12-2,TGTGCAGCGGCAGGGGACTATGGCTACACCTTC,CAAAGDYGYTF
TRBJ1-3,once,-,TRBV19,TGTGCCAGTAGTTTATCGGGGACTGGAAACACCATATATTTT,CASSLSGTGNTIYF
TRBJ1-3,-,TRBD1,TRBV5-4,TGTGCCAGCAGCTCCGAGACAGGGACTGGAAACACCATATATTTT,CASSSETGTGNTIYF
TRBJ1-1,once,-,TRBV12-5,TGTGCTAGTACCCGGGAGGGTGTGAGAGCTGAAGCTTTCTTT,CASTREGVRAEAFF
TRBJ2-5,-,-,TRBV2,TGTGCCAGCAGTCTTCAAGAGACCCAGTACTTC,CASSLQETQYF
TRBJ1-6,-,-,TRBV5-1,TGCGCCAGCAGCTTGGCGGGGTTGCACCGGGATTCACCCCTCCACTTT,CASSLAGLHRDSPLHF
TRBJ1-2,few,-,TRBV7-8,TGTGCCAGCAGCGCGGCAAGGGGAGGTCCCTATGGCTACACCTTC,CASSAARGGPYGYTF
TRBJ2-3,-,-,TRBV5-8,TGTGCCAGCAGCCCCGGACAGATAACTAGCACAGATACGCAGTATTTT,CASSPGQITSTDTQYF
TRBJ2-5,once,TRBD2,TRBV7-9,TGTGCCAGCAGCTTTACCACTGGACTAGCGGGGGGGCGCCAAGAGACCCAGTACTTC,CASSFTTGLAGGRQETQYF
TRBJ1-3,-,-,TRBV3-1/TRBV3-2,TGTGCCAGCAGCCAAGGGCAGGGGCGAAACTCTGGAAACACCATATATTTT,CASSQGQGRNSGNTIYF
TRBJ2-5,-,TRBD2,TRBV6-6,TGTGCCAGCAGTCCTCATGGGACTAGCGGGGGGTACCAAGAGACCCAGTACTTC,CASSPHGTSGGYQETQYF
TRBJ1-2,-,-,TRBV27,TGTGCCAGCAGTCCCCGGGACAATCCAGGCTATGGCTACACCTTC,CASSPRDNPGYGYTF
TRBJ1-6,once,TRBD1,TRBV18,TGTGCCAGCTCACCAATAAGGACAGGTGATTCACCCCTCCACTTT,CASSPIRTGDSPLHF
TRBJ1-4,-,-,TRBV7-9,TGTGCCAGCAGTTACCAGGGTTCTACAACTAATGAAAAACTGTTTTTT,CASSYQGSTTNEKLFF
TRBJ2-7,-,-,TRBV5-8,TGTGCCAGCAGCTTGAATGGCAGGGGAAGCGAGCAGTACTTC,CASSLNGRGSEQYF
TRBJ2-1,-,TRBD2,TRBV9,TGTGCCAGCAGCGTAGGGACTAGCTCCTACAATGAGCAGTTCTTC,CASSVGTSSYNEQFF
TRBJ1-1,-,TRBD1,TRBV18,TGTGCCAGCTCACATGACAGGGAGAACACTGAAGCTTTCTTT,CASSHDRENTEAFF
TRBJ1-1,-,-,TRBV5-1,TGCGCCAGCAGCTTCGGATCGACTGAGGGCACTGAAGCTTTCTTT,CASSFGSTEGTEAFF
TRBJ2-5,-,TRBD1,TRBV2,TGTGCCAGCAGTGCGCACAGGGGGCGCGGAGAGACCCAGTACTTC,CASSAHRGRGETQYF
TRBJ2-4,-,TRBD1,TRBV24-1,TGTGCCACCAGTGACTTCGGGACAGGTAATAGGGAACGCGTTCAGTACTTC,CATSDFGTGNRERVQYF
TRBJ2-1,-,-,TRBV5-1,TGCGCCAGCAGCTTCAGGGTAACCTACAATGAGCAGTTCTTC,CASSFRVTYNEQFF
TRBJ2-2,-,-,TRBV19,TGTGCCAGTACCCCCCCGGCGCGGTTTAACGGGGAGCTGTTTTTT,CASTPPARFNGELFF
TRBJ2-2,-,TRBD2,TRBV4-2,TGTGCCAGCAGCCAGGAACCTCTAGCGGGGGGGCGTACCGGGGAGCTGTTTTTT,CASSQEPLAGGRTGELFF
TRBJ2-7,-,TRBD1,TRBV4-1,TGCGCCAGCAGCCAGGCGGACAGGGGGCGCGACGAGCAGTACTTC,CASSQADRGRDEQYF
TRBJ2-7,-,-,TRBV19,TGTGCCAGTAGTATTAGTCCAAACTACGAGCAGTACTTC,CASSISPNYEQYF
TRBJ1-5,-,-,TRBV24-1,TGTGCCACCAGTGACGGGGGTAGGAATCAGCCCCAGCATTTT,CATSDGGRNQPQHF
TRBJ1-2,-,TRBD1,TRBV6-2/TRBV6-3,TGTGCCAGCAGTTACCGACAGGGAACGGCGGCTAACTATGGCTACACCTTC,CASSYRQGTAANYGYTF
TRBJ1-2,once,-,TRBV2,TGTGCCAGCAGTGGTGAGGGCAACTATGGCTACACCTTC,CASSGEGNYGYTF
TRBJ2-3,-,TRBD2,TRBV5-4,TGTGCCAGCAGCTCGGGAGGGTACACAGATACGCAGTATTTT,CASSSGGYTDTQYF
TRBJ1-5,-,TRBD1,TRBV18,TGTGCCAGCTCACCACCGTCGGGACAGGCCAATCAGCCCCAGCATTTT,CASSPPSGQANQPQHF
TRBJ2-5,-,TRBD2,TRBV5-1,TGCGCCAGCAGCTTGGCGGGGCTAGCGGGGGGACAAGAGACCCAGTACTTC,CASSLAGLAGGQETQYF
TRBJ2-7,-,TRBD1,TRBV5-5,TGTGCCAGCAGCTTCACAGGGGGTTACGAGCAGTACTTC,CASSFTGGYEQYF
TRBJ2-1,-,-,TRBV5-6,TGTGCCAGCAGCTTGGCGGGTTCCTACAATGAGCAGTTCTTC,CASSLAGSYNEQFF
TRBJ1-6,once,-,TRBV7-2,TGTGCCAGCAGCGCCGAACGGAATTCACCCCTCCACTTT,CASSAERNSPLHF
TRBJ2-5,-,-,TRBV7-2,TGTGCCAGCAGCCGCGTCAGACACCGAGAGACCCAGTACTTC,CASSRVRHRETQYF